In this sample, the clone carrying this T cell receptor beta chain turned up once. TCRbeta library construction was performed incorporating unique molecular identifiers. Each CDR3 protein gets one entry after TCRdb re-called the PCR reads with MiXCR. The sample lists more than 450,000 distinct CDR3 sequences, about 17% seen once, with approximately 3% in the top ten. This record comes from a study of T-cell reconstitution after alpha-beta-depleted transplantation in children. The CDR3 length is 16 residues. The germline V gene has CDR1 MNHEY and CDR2 SVGEGT. J was trimmed by 7 bases and V by 7 bases; bases with no gene match: 15.

The receptor was derived from a human donor who donated a stem cell graft to a child with acute lymphoblastic leukemia. Specimen: PBMCs from the stem cell graft donor, collected from the stem cell graft. The chain uses TRBV6-2 or TRBV6-3 and TRBJ2-1, with 8 bases matching TRBD2. The DNA of the CDR3 is TGTGCCAGCACCGCTCCCCCGGGACTAGTGAGGAATGAGCAGTTCTTC. Translation gives CASTAPPGLVRNEQFF.